Sequencing of this T cell receptor (beta chain) was carried out in a study of T cell responses to AZD1222 COVID-19 vaccine. As for this clone: Its matching antigen is unknown.

Generated by immunoSEQ multiplex PCR, the TCRdb table keeps only in-frame clones and is missing some. The sample has approximately 100,000 clones; 91% are singletons. The V gene's germline CDR1 is SGHTA and CDR2 FQGNSA. V dropped 0 bases and J dropped 3 bases, with 8 bases sitting between them. The CDR3 spans 14 residues. Study-wide results and caveats: Among AZD1222 vaccinees, only 5 to 7 were seropositive at baseline. Repertoire sampling happened only post peak T cell response. In the spike-specific TCR repertoire, nearly half reportedly target unmutated variant regions. The donor group comprised mostly white British people and more females; the analysis possibly underestimated clonal diversity.

This chain uses TRBV7-2 with TRBJ1-2; no reliable D call. Sequencing was performed on peripheral blood, taken on day 0 of AZD1222 vaccination. This TCR derives from an adult in good health. CDR3 sequence reads: CASSLAALDYGYTF. The CDR3 region has the DNA TGTGCCAGCAGCTTAGCAGCGTTAGACTATGGCTACACCTTC.